These T cell receptor beta chains were read from a single sample in a study of shared clonotypes between healthy human individuals. The protocol was immunoSEQ multiplex PCR, while the TCRdb copy is restricted to in-frame clones and leaves out a portion. The sample carries over a million clones, less than 99% recorded once. The sample consisted of naive CD4+ T cells sorted from blood. Every receptor here comes from a man aged 25 to 40 in good health. Each CDR3 is given with its conserved first and last residue.

V gene,J gene,CDR3 protein
TRBV5-6,TRBJ2-7,CASSLGSIIYEQYF
TRBV29-1,TRBJ1-5,CSVWSGGNQPQHF
TRBV5-1,TRBJ1-3,CASSLATGTDSGNTIYF
TRBV5-4,TRBJ2-2,CASSSEANTGELFF
TRBV6-5,TRBJ2-4,CASSPRTGGNIQYF
TRBV18,TRBJ2-1,CASSPRRAVNEQFF
TRBV25-1,TRBJ1-1,CASSESWGLNTEAFF
TRBV7-2,TRBJ2-1,CASSRDSGIPTNEQFF
TRBV18,TRBJ1-1,CASSQGANTEAFF
TRBV30,TRBJ2-7,CAWSVRHGSYEQYF
TRBV7-9,TRBJ2-2,CASSPQGARWAGELFF
TRBV28,TRBJ1-5,CASTYQRNSNQPQHF
TRBV7-2,TRBJ2-7,CASSLTGGYEQYF
TRBV28,TRBJ1-2,CASRPTGYYGYTF
TRBV28,TRBJ1-2,CASSLLPVNYGYTF
TRBV19,TRBJ2-1,CASSIREGLYNEQFF
TRBV9,TRBJ1-1,CASSVATRGGEAFF
TRBV5-1,TRBJ2-5,CASSLERGLEETQYF
TRBV27,TRBJ2-7,CASSHPGQGSYEQYF
TRBV5-1,TRBJ2-1,CASSSAASSDEQFF
TRBV9,TRBJ1-5,CASSATPGVAPQHF
TRBV27,TRBJ2-7,CASSFAASVYEQYF
TRBV6-1,TRBJ1-1,CASSAGEAFF
TRBV7-9,TRBJ2-7,CASSLVGSGKIEQYF
TRBV28,TRBJ2-4,CASSSISGIGAKNIQYF
TRBV4-1,TRBJ2-7,CASSQEPPKGLQSEQYF
TRBV7-6,TRBJ2-7,CASSFGDNSYEQYF
TRBV18,TRBJ2-7,CASSSSYEQYF
TRBV5-1,TRBJ2-1,CASSFPTGDEQFF
TRBV13,TRBJ1-4,CASSRARAGEKLFF
TRBV7-2,TRBJ2-1,CASSALAGISEQFF
TRBV9,TRBJ2-2,CASGEGLAIFPGELFF
TRBV9,TRBJ2-7,CASSVGNLGQGYYEQYF
TRBV11-2,TRBJ2-7,CASSFTHGQGSREQYF
TRBV6-5,TRBJ2-3,CASSPTGTTDTQYF
TRBV6-6,TRBJ1-2,CASSYTPRADAEGYTF
TRBV30,TRBJ2-7,CAWSIGTYEQYF
TRBV28,TRBJ2-7,CASADNGDEQYF
TRBV9,TRBJ2-3,CASSVEFADTQYF
TRBV19,TRBJ2-2,CASSIVLGNTGELFF
TRBV7-8,TRBJ2-7,CASQAGVSYEQYF
TRBV29-1,TRBJ1-5,CSVGSPGLPQHF
TRBV5-4,TRBJ2-7,CASSSEQAKSYEQYF
TRBV5-1,TRBJ2-2,CASSLAAGHTGELFF
TRBV18,TRBJ2-2,CASSPQGTGGAGELFF
TRBV14,TRBJ2-7,CASSPFPGQSYEQYF